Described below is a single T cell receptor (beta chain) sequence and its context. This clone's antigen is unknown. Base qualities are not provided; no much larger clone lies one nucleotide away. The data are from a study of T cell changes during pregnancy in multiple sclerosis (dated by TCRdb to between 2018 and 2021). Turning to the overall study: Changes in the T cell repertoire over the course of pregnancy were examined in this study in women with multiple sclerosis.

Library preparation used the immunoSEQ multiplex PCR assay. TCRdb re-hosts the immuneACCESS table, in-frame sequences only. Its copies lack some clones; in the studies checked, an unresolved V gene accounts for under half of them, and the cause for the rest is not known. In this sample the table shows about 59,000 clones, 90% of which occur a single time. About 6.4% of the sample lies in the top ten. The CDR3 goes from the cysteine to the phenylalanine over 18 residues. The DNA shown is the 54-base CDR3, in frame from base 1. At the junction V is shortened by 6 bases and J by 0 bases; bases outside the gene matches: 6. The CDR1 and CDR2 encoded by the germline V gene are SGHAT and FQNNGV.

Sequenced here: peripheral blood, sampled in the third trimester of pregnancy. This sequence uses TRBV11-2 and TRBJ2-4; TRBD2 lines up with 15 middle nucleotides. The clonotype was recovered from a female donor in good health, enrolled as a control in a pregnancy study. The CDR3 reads CASRSGTSGGRAKNIQYF. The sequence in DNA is TGTGCCAGCAGATCCGGGACTAGCGGGGGGCGAGCCAAAAACATTCAGTACTTC.